This T cell receptor beta chain was sequenced for a study of cytomegalovirus exposure and HLA in healthy donors. PCR amplification relied on 60 Vbeta primers (plus 13 Jbeta primers). Method: immunoSEQ multiplex PCR; TCRdb's copy keeps in-frame clones and lacks some. The sample consists of about 130,000 clones, around 80% of them appearing once. Findings and limits, study-wide: The study assumed roughly uniform donor sequencing depth for presence/absence analyses. Sequencing probably produced one cluster of sequence variants that were highly shared. In vitro assays verified that three CMV-associated chains recognized CMV antigens specifically.

Turning to this clone: Antigen: not known. The junction differs from germline at one of its ends, possibly a read error.

Germline V gives CDR1 MNHEY, CDR2 SVGAGI. The CDR3 has 15 amino acids. This TCR derives from a man aged 25 to 40 in good health. The V and J genes are TRBV6-5 and TRBJ2-1; D uncertain. Sequenced input: PBMCs. The DNA of the CDR3 is TGTGCCAGCAGTTACGACTCCCGATCCTCCAATGAGCAGTTCTTC. Protein sequence: CASSYDSRSSNEQFF.